A selection of T cell receptor beta chains follows, all from one sample in a study of T cells in Graves' hyperthyroidism and ophthalmopathy. TCRdb passed the multiplex PCR reads through MiXCR, listing each CDR3 protein once. This table holds about 210,000 distinct CDR3 sequences, more than 15% found once. What was sequenced was blood. The receptors were sampled from a man aged 45-65 years with Graves' hyperthyroidism. Each CDR3 is given with its conserved first and last residue. The D gene is left open where the match is weak. Part of the rows lack a size; the others show once, few, many or a class for expanded clones.

clone_size,j_call,v_call,d_call,cdr3_nt,cdr3_aa
many,TRBJ1-4,TRBV30,-,TGTGCCTGGAGTGTCAGGGGAGTCGGTGAAAAACTGTTTTTT,CAWSVRGVGEKLFF
many,TRBJ2-1,TRBV5-6,TRBD2,TGTGCCAGCAGTCGAGGACTAGCGGGACCTTCCTACAATGAGCAGTTCTTC,CASSRGLAGPSYNEQFF
few,TRBJ1-3,TRBV10-3,-,TGTGCCATCAGTGAAGAGGGAACGGCTGGAAACACCATATATTTT,CAISEEGTAGNTIYF
-,TRBJ2-1,TRBV20-1,TRBD2,TGCAGTGCTCCCCCAATCCTAGCGGTCTCCTACAATGAGCAGTTCTTC,CSAPPILAVSYNEQFF
many,TRBJ2-1,TRBV7-2,TRBD2,TGTGCCAGCAGCTTAGTTAAGGAGCGGGGTCGGCAGTTCTTC,CASSLVKERGRQFF
many,TRBJ2-3,TRBV6-2/TRBV6-3,TRBD2,TGTGCCAGCAGTTACTCTGCGGGGGATACAGATACGCAGTATTTT,CASSYSAGDTDTQYF
few,TRBJ1-6,TRBV12-3/TRBV12-4,-,TGTGCCAGCAGGGGGGACGGGGGGAATTCACCCCTCCACTTT,CASRGDGGNSPLHF
many,TRBJ1-5,TRBV5-1,-,TGCGCCAGCAGCTTGGGCCCCGCCGGGCGCAATCAGCCCCAGCATTTT,CASSLGPAGRNQPQHF
-,TRBJ2-1,TRBV5-1,TRBD2,TGCGCCAGCAGCTTTATCGGACTAGCGGGAGTTGTCCGTGAGCAGTTCTTC,CASSFIGLAGVVREQFF
many,TRBJ2-1,TRBV6-1,-,TGTGCCAGCAGTATCCGGGGAGGCAATGAGCAGTTCTTC,CASSIRGGNEQFF
many,TRBJ2-1,TRBV5-1,-,TGCGCCAGCAGCTTGTCTGGTAGCATTGAGCAGTTCTTC,CASSLSGSIEQFF
many,TRBJ2-3,TRBV28,TRBD2,TGTGCCAGCAGTCGACTAGCGGGAGGGCCGAGCACAGATACGCAGTATTTT,CASSRLAGGPSTDTQYF
many,TRBJ2-1,TRBV7-3,TRBD2,TGTGCCAGCAGCTCGCCCCTTAGCGGGAGGGCGTCCAATGAGCAGTTCTTC,CASSSPLSGRASNEQFF
many,TRBJ2-7,TRBV12-3/TRBV12-4,TRBD2,TGTGCCAGCAGTCCACGGCGACAGGGAGTACTAGCGGGTATCTCCTACGAGCAGTACTTC,CASSPRRQGVLAGISYEQYF
many,TRBJ2-1,TRBV7-2,-,TGTGCCAGCAGCTTAGAGGGGGGAGGGGGGCTCAATGAGCAGTTCTTC,CASSLEGGGGLNEQFF
many,TRBJ2-2,TRBV18,TRBD1,TGTGCCAGCTCACCAAGGACAGGGGAAGGCGGCGGGGAGCTGTTTTTT,CASSPRTGEGGGELFF
many,TRBJ2-1,TRBV7-9,-,TGTGCCAGCAGCTTCCCGGTCCCAAAGCAGTTCTTC,CASSFPVPKQFF
many,TRBJ2-1,TRBV27,TRBD2,TGTGCCAGCAGCCAGCGGGAGGACAATGAGCAGTTCTTC,CASSQREDNEQFF
many,TRBJ2-1,TRBV11-2,TRBD2,TGTGCCAGCAGCTCTACTAGCGGCGGAACCGAGCAGTTCTTC,CASSSTSGGTEQFF
-,TRBJ1-2,TRBV29-1,-,TGCAGCGTTGAAGATCCAGGACAGACTAGGACTGGCTATGGCTACACCTTC,CSVEDPGQTRTGYGYTF
many,TRBJ2-2,TRBV12-3/TRBV12-4,-,TGTGCCAGCACCTCAACCGGGACCGTGAACACCGGGGAGCTGTTTTTT,CASTSTGTVNTGELFF
many,TRBJ2-7,TRBV28,-,TGTGCCAGCAGCCACCCCGCCGACACGGGGTACGAGCAGTACTTC,CASSHPADTGYEQYF
-,TRBJ2-7,TRBV5-1,TRBD1,TGCGCCAGCAGCTTGGAGGGGGCCAGCGAGCAGTACTTC,CASSLEGASEQYF
-,TRBJ1-5,TRBV6-6,-,TGTGCCAGCAGTTACTCGAGTTGGTATAGCAATCAGCCCCAGCATTTT,CASSYSSWYSNQPQHF
many,TRBJ2-3,TRBV18,-,TGTGCCAGCTCACCTCCCAAAGCTACGCAGTATTTT,CASSPPKATQYF
few,TRBJ1-1,TRBV6-2/TRBV6-3,-,TGTGCCAGCAACCTGACAGTGAACACTGAAGCTTTCTTT,CASNLTVNTEAFF
few,TRBJ2-3,TRBV7-3,TRBD2,TGTGCCAGCAGCCCTAGCGGGAGCTTCACAGATACGCAGTATTTT,CASSPSGSFTDTQYF
few,TRBJ1-5,TRBV3-1,TRBD1,TGTGCCAGCAGCCAAGGTCCAGGGGGGAGGCCCCAGCATTTT,CASSQGPGGRPQHF
medium-sized,TRBJ2-1,TRBV11-2,-,TGTGCCAGCAGCCCCACATCCATGGGCTCATCCAATGAGCAGTTCTTC,CASSPTSMGSSNEQFF
many,TRBJ2-7,TRBV28,-,TGTGCCAGCAGTCCCCTAGAGAGCCTTTACGAGCAGTACTTC,CASSPLESLYEQYF
-,TRBJ2-5,TRBV5-1,-,TGCGCCAGCAGCTTCCTCAGGAGGGGGGAGACCCAGTACTTC,CASSFLRRGETQYF
few,TRBJ2-3,TRBV30,-,TGTGCCTGGAGTGTACCTAGCAGCTTGGAATACACAGATACGCAGTATTTT,CAWSVPSSLEYTDTQYF
many,TRBJ2-5,TRBV6-1,TRBD1,TGTGCCAGCAGTGCTCGGACAGGTCAAGAGACCCAGTACTTC,CASSARTGQETQYF
few,TRBJ2-3,TRBV9,-,TGTGCCAGCAGCGCCTGGGACTTGCCCACAGATACGCAGTATTTT,CASSAWDLPTDTQYF
-,TRBJ2-3,TRBV6-1,-,TGTGCCAGCAGTGGATTGACGGGAGTCTCAGATACGCAGTATTTT,CASSGLTGVSDTQYF
-,TRBJ2-3,TRBV24-1,TRBD2,TGTGCCATCAGTGCCCCTCACGGAGCGGGAGTTACAGATACGCAGTATTTT,CAISAPHGAGVTDTQYF
-,TRBJ2-7,TRBV27,TRBD1,TGTGCCAGCAGTTTATTGGGACAGGGGGGCTACGAGCAGTACTTC,CASSLLGQGGYEQYF
-,TRBJ1-2,TRBV19,-,TGTGCCAGTAGTACGTCGAACAGGGTTGGTGGCTACACCTTC,CASSTSNRVGGYTF
-,TRBJ2-3,TRBV20-1,TRBD2,TGCAGTGCTAGAGAGTGGCTAGCGGGAGGGGGTACGCAGTATTTT,CSAREWLAGGGTQYF
-,TRBJ2-5,TRBV4-3,-,TGCGCCAGCAGCCAAGATGTGGGGTATGCGGGAGAGACCCAGTACTTC,CASSQDVGYAGETQYF
-,TRBJ2-7,TRBV3-1,TRBD2,TGTGCCAGCAGCCAAGAACTTCCCGGACTAGCGGGAGTCGAGCAGTACTTC,CASSQELPGLAGVEQYF
-,TRBJ2-7,TRBV4-3,TRBD2,TGCGCCAGCAGCCGGACGTCTAGCGGGATGTACGAGCAGTACTTC,CASSRTSSGMYEQYF
-,TRBJ2-3,TRBV28,-,TGTCCCAGCAGTTTATTCAGACTTTCGCGACAACGCACAGATACGCAGTATTTT,CPSSLFRLSRQRTDTQYF
-,TRBJ1-1,TRBV5-5,-,TGTGCCAGCAGCTTGCGGGGTCCCCAGGGCTCTGAAGCTTTCTTT,CASSLRGPQGSEAFF
many,TRBJ2-7,TRBV18,-,TGTGCCAGCTCACCCAGTGGGACCTCCCTGCGAAACGAGCAGTACTTC,CASSPSGTSLRNEQYF
many,TRBJ2-5,TRBV6-2/TRBV6-3,-,TGTGCCAGCAGACCTCGGACTCCTCGAGAGACCCAGTACTTC,CASRPRTPRETQYF
many,TRBJ2-5,TRBV27,-,TGTGCCAGCTCCGGAGGAGTGGGTGAGACCCAGTACTTC,CASSGGVGETQYF
few,TRBJ2-7,TRBV12-3/TRBV12-4,TRBD1,TGTGCCAGCAGTCGGGGACAGCTCTACGAGCAGTACTTC,CASSRGQLYEQYF
many,TRBJ1-5,TRBV28,TRBD1,TGTGCCAGCAGACAGGGGGCAGATCAGCCCCAGCATTTT,CASRQGADQPQHF
-,TRBJ2-1,TRBV12-3/TRBV12-4,TRBD2,TGTGCCAGCAACCGACTAGCGGGAGAGGGTGAGCAGTCCTTC,CASNRLAGEGEQSF
many,TRBJ2-3,TRBV12-3/TRBV12-4,-,TGTGCCAGCAGACTACTAGGGGCAGATACGCAGTATTTT,CASRLLGADTQYF
many,TRBJ2-1,TRBV27,TRBD2,TGTGCCAGCACCATAAGCGGGAGGGCCTTTTGGAATGAGCAGTTCTTC,CASTISGRAFWNEQFF
many,TRBJ1-2,TRBV7-6,-,TGTGCCAGCAGCTCCGAAGAGACAGGAGGGGATGGCTACACCTTC,CASSSEETGGDGYTF